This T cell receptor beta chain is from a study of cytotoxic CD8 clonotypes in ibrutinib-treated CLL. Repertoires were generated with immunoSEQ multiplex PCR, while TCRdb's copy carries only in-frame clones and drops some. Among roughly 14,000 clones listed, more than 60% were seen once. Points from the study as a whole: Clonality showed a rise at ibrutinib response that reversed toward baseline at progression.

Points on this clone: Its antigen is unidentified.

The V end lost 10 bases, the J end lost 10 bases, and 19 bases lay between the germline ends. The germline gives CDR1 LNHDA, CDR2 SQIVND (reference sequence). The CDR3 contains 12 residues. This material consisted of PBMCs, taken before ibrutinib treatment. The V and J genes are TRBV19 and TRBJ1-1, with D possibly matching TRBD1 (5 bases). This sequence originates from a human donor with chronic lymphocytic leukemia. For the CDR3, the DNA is TGTGCCACCAGGTGGACATCGGGGTCAGCTTTCTTT. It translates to CATRWTSGSAFF.